A single sample is the source of the 21 T cell receptor beta chains below, sequenced in a study of T cell repertoires in cytomegalovirus infection. TCRdb used MiXCR to reprocess the reads, holding one entry per CDR3 protein. The sample lists 680,000 or so distinct CDR3 sequences; roughly 33% were seen once. Their cognate antigens are unknown. Sequences were derived from cultured PBMCs, sampled from culture after CMV antigen stimulation. Source of these receptors: a human donor in good health (CMV status not recorded). Some clones in this sample may be carry-over from other donors' samples.

This clonotype was seen a handful of times. The chain recombines TRBV6-1 with TRBJ2-1; D remains unclear. CDR1 is MNHNS, CDR2 SASEGT, per germline. V shed 5 bases and J shed 8 bases, with 10 bases lying between them. The CDR3 consists of 12 residues. CDR3 residues: CASSNPYDEQFF. Written as DNA, the CDR3 is TGTGCCAGCAGTAACCCTTACGATGAGCAGTTCTTC.

This clonotype has more than one count but fewer than ten. The chain joins TRBV27 to TRBJ2-3, with a possible D match to TRBD2 (8 bases). Germline V gives CDR1 MNHEY, CDR2 SMNVEV (reference sequence). CDR3 length equals 16 residues. Between the trimmed V and J ends, which lost 7 bases and 4 bases, there was a span of 21 bases. The DNA for the CDR3 is TGTGCCAGCAAGGGGGCTACGGGAGGGCCGGCAGATACGCAGTATTTT. Protein sequence: CASKGATGGPADTQYF.

This clonotype was picked up one time. This chain joins TRBV6-2 or TRBV6-3 and TRBJ2-7; 11 bases are a match to TRBD2. J gave up 1 base and V 1 base, and 6 bases lay outside the gene matches. Germline values: CDR1 MNHEY, CDR2 SVGEGT. The CDR3 runs 17 residues. The DNA for the CDR3 is TGTGCCAGCAGTTACTGGCTAGCGGGGGGAAATTCCTACGAGCAGTACTTC. Translated, it gives CASSYWLAGGNSYEQYF.

This clonotype came up many times. V is TRBV7-9 and J is TRBJ2-7; no definite D call. Germline V gene data show CDR1 as SEHNR and CDR2 as FQNEAQ (reference sequence). The CDR3 is made up of 13 amino acids. The V gene lost 2 bases and the J gene lost 5 bases, with 10 bases spanning the gap. CDR3 residues: CASSLTGAHEQYF. For the CDR3, the DNA is TGTGCCAGCAGCTTAACCGGAGCCCACGAGCAGTACTTC.

V usage is TRBV14 and J usage is TRBJ1-5; D remains unclear. CDR3 size: 15 residues. V lost 3 bases and J lost 7, with 16 bases in between. Germline V gives CDR1 SGHDN, CDR2 FVKESK. The CDR3 loop is CASSQFRIQPQPQHF. The DNA for the CDR3 is TGTGCCAGCAGCCAGTTCCGGATACAACCCCAGCCCCAGCATTTT.

There are many counts of this clonotype. The chain links TRBV11-2 to TRBJ2-4; D remains ambiguous. The CDR3 runs to 14 residues. Germline CDR1 is SGHAT and CDR2 is FQNNGV. V was trimmed by 5 bases and J by 3 bases, leaving 11 bases between them. The CDR3 protein is CASSPQGNKNIQYF. DNA of the CDR3: TGTGCCAGCAGCCCCCAAGGGAACAAAAACATTCAGTACTTC.

In this sample, this clonotype turned up many times. This rearrangement joins TRBV27 to TRBJ2-6, with a possible D match to TRBD2 (5 bases). CDR3 length equals 15 residues. CDR1 and CDR2 (germline): MNHEY, SMNVEV (reference sequence). Trimming took off 3 bases at V and 7 bases at J, with 13 bases between the two ends. The CDR3 DNA follows: TGTGCCAGCAGTTTTTACCGGGGAATAGCCAACGTCCTGACTTTC. This sequence encodes CASSFYRGIANVLTF.

The chain has TRBV20-1 and TRBJ2-2, with D possibly TRBD1 on 5 matching bases. The V gene's germline CDR1 is DFQATT and CDR2 SNEGSKA (reference sequence). Trimming removed 5 bases at V and 1 base at J, with 8 bases between. The CDR3 has 13 amino acids. CDR3 loop: CSAPDRNTGELFF. CDR3 nucleotides: TGCAGTGCTCCCGACAGGAACACCGGGGAGCTGTTTTTT.

This clonotype was observed a handful of times. J is TRBJ2-7 and V is TRBV20-1; possibly TRBD1 or TRBD2 for D (5 bases each). Trimming stripped 3 bases from V and 1 base from J, with 16 bases between. The germline V gene has CDR1 DFQATT and CDR2 SNEGSKA (reference sequence). The CDR3 length is 15 residues. The CDR3 DNA reads as TGCAGTGCTAGTGATCCGGGACCCGGGTCCTACGAGCAGTACTTC. Translating it yields CSASDPGPGSYEQYF.

The rearrangement links TRBV19 to TRBJ2-4; no firm D call. The CDR3 contains 14 residues. Germline V CDR1 and CDR2: LNHDA, SQIVND (reference sequence). The V gene lost 2 bases and the J gene lost 7 bases, with 12 bases spanning the gap. DNA for the CDR3: TGTGCCAGTAGTATAATGGTCGGTACTAACATTCAGTACTTC. Its translation is CASSIMVGTNIQYF.

CDR3 in DNA: TGCAGTGCTACCAGTAGTTTCAGCAGGGATACGCAGTATTTT. This codes for CSATSSFSRDTQYF. The V call is TRBV20-1, the J call TRBJ2-3; D unresolved. V was clipped by 4 bases and J by 6 bases, with 17 bases between them. The CDR3 is 14 residues long. CDR1 DFQATT and CDR2 SNEGSKA come from the germline V gene (reference sequence).

This clonotype has more than one count but fewer than ten. This rearrangement joins TRBV11-2 to TRBJ2-3; D call uncertain. This CDR3 is built from 16 residues. Trimming shortened V by 1 base and J by 0 bases, and 11 bases separated the two germline ends. CDR1 SGHAT and CDR2 FQNNGV come from the germline V gene. CDR3 DNA sequence: TGTGCCAGCAGCTTAGCCCGGACGGCTAGCACAGATACGCAGTATTTT. Its protein is CASSLARTASTDTQYF. Variable domain in full (rest from reference TRBV11-2 and TRBJ2-3): EAGVAQSPRYKIIEKRQSVAFWCNPISGHATLYWYQQILGQGPKLLIQFQNNGVVDDSQLPKDRFSAERLKGVDSTLKIQPAKLEDSAVYLCASSLARTASTDTQYFGPGTRLTVL.

This clonotype was picked up a small number of times. The rearrangement joins TRBV7-9 to TRBJ1-4; possibly TRBD1 for D (5 bases). Germline CDR1 is SEHNR and CDR2 is FQNEAQ (reference sequence). This CDR3 spans 16 amino acids. Trimming left V 1 base short and J 6 bases short, with 15 bases between. The CDR3 loop is CASSLGPGRLDEKLFF. The CDR3 nucleotides are TGTGCCAGCAGCTTAGGTCCGGGGCGCTTAGATGAAAAACTGTTTTTT. The complete variable domain, with remaining parts taken from reference TRBV7-9 and TRBJ1-4, reads DTGVSQNPRHKITKRGQNVTFRCDPISEHNRLYWYRQTLGQGPEFLTYFQNEAQLEKSRLLSDRFSAERPKGSFSTLEIQRTEQGDSAMYLCASSLGPGRLDEKLFFGSGTQLSVL.

The rearrangement links TRBV29-1 to TRBJ1-1; D perhaps matches TRBD1 (5 bases). Germline V gene lookup returns CDR1 SQVTM and CDR2 ANQGSEA. The CDR3 loop spans 13 amino acids. V lost 8 bases and J 11 bases, leaving 24 bases between the germline ends. The CDR3 is CSPVLWWGSDAFF. The CDR3 DNA follows: TGCAGCCCTGTTCTTTGGTGGGGGTCGGATGCTTTCTTT.

This clonotype has more than one count but fewer than ten. This chain links TRBV27 with TRBJ2-3; 9 bases align to TRBD2. The CDR3 spans 17 residues. V trimming: 5 bases; J trimming: 3 bases; junction bases outside the gene matches: 12. From germline, CDR1 is MNHEY and CDR2 SMNVEV (reference sequence). CDR3 amino acids: CASSPGRLAAGTDTQYF. CDR3 bases: TGTGCCAGCAGTCCCGGGCGACTAGCGGCGGGAACAGATACGCAGTATTTT.

V is TRBV5-1 and J is TRBJ2-6; D not certain. The CDR3 extends over 14 amino acids. The germline V and J ends were trimmed by 6 bases and 4 bases, with 11 bases remaining between them. The germline CDR1 and CDR2 sequences are SGHRS and YFSETQ. The CDR3 sequence: CASKTGVGANVLTF. CDR3 nucleotide sequence: TGCGCCAGCAAGACTGGAGTCGGGGCCAACGTCCTGACTTTC.

The chain is built from TRBV20-1 and TRBJ2-3; TRBD2 matches at 14 bases. The CDR3 has 18 amino acids. Germline values: CDR1 DFQATT, CDR2 SNEGSKA (reference sequence). The ends lost 4 bases at V and 4 bases at J; junction bases unmatched: 13. The CDR3 loop reads CSAKGLAGENFWADTQYF. The CDR3, as DNA: TGCAGTGCTAAGGGACTAGCGGGAGAAAACTTTTGGGCAGATACGCAGTATTTT.

This clonotype was counted a few times. This sequence joins TRBV6-5 and TRBJ2-4; no firm D call. CDR1 and CDR2 (germline): MNHEY, SVGAGI. The CDR3 is 18 amino acids. Deletions cut 0 bases from V and 0 bases from J, with 15 bases between. In DNA form, the CDR3 reads TGTGCCAGCAGTTACTCGAAAGTCGAGGAACTAGCCAAAAACATTCAGTACTTC. Its protein product is CASSYSKVEELAKNIQYF.

This clonotype was counted ten times or more. The chain recombines TRBV7-2 with TRBJ1-1, with D maybe TRBD1 (5 bases). This CDR3 region has 15 residues. V lost 5 bases to trimming and J lost 0 bases, with 13 bases between them. The germline CDR1 and CDR2 sequences are SGHTA and FQGNSA. The CDR3 is CASSINRGLNTEAFF. The CDR3 DNA reads as TGTGCCAGCAGCATAAACCGGGGCCTGAACACTGAAGCTTTCTTT.

The rearrangement uses TRBV11-2 and TRBJ2-2, with D perhaps TRBD2 (6 bases). The ends were cut back, 5 bases at V and 0 bases at J, with 19 bases in the middle. The CDR3 consists of 18 residues. Germline CDR1 reads SGHAT; CDR2 reads FQNNGV. This CDR3 reads CASSERSGSKTNTGELFF. CDR3 DNA sequence: TGTGCCAGCAGCGAACGAAGCGGGTCTAAGACGAACACCGGGGAGCTGTTTTTT.

The chain recombines TRBV28 with TRBJ1-4, with no clear D. The CDR3 runs 15 residues. V was cut by 8 bases and J by 8 bases, with 21 bases left in between. Germline loops: CDR1 MDHEN, CDR2 SYDVKM. This chain's CDR3 is CASGNSLGREEKLFF. In DNA, the CDR3 is TGTGCCAGCGGCAACTCCTTAGGCCGAGAGGAAAAACTGTTTTTT.